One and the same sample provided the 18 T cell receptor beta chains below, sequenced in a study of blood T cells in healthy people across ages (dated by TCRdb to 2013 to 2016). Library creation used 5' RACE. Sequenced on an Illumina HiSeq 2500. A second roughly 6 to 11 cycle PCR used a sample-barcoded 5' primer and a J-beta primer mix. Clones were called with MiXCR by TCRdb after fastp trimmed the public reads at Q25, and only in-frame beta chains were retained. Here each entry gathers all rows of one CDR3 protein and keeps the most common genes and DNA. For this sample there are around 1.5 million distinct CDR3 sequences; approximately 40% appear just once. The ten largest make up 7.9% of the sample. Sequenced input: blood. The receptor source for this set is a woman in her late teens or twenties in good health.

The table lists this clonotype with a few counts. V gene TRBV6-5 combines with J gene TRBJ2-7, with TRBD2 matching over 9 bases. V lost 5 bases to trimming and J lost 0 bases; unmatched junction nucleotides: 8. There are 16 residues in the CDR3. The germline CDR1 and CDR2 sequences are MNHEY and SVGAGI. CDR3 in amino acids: CASSLRLAEISYEQYF. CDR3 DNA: TGTGCCAGCAGTCTCAGACTAGCGGAGATCTCCTACGAGCAGTACTTC.

The CDR3 sequence: CASTLAGATDTQYF. The CDR3 coding sequence is TGTGCCAGTACACTAGCGGGAGCCACAGATACGCAGTATTTT. The rearrangement joins TRBV12-3 or TRBV12-4 to TRBJ2-3, with 11 positions matching TRBD2. CDR3 size: 14 residues. The V and J ends lost 9 bases and 2 bases, in that order; junction bases with no gene match: 4.

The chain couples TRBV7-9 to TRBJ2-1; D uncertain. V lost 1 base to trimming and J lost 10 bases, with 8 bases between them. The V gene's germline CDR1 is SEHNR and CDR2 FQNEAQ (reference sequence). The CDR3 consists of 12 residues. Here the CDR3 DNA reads TGTGCCAGCAGCTTAGGCCCTTCAGAGCAGTTCTTC. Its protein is CASSLGPSEQFF.

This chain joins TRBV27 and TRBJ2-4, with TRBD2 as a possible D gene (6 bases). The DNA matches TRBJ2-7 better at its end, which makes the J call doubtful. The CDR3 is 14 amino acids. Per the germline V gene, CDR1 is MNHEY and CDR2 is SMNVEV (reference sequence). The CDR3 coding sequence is TGTGCCAGCAGCCGGACGGCTGGCGGGAACGAGCAGTACTTC. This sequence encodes CASSRTAGGNEQYF.

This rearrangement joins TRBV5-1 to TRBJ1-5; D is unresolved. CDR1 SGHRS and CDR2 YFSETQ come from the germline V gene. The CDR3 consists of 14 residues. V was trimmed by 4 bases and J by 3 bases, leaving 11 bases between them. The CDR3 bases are TGCGCCAGCAGCCCGGACGGACCCAATCAGCCCCAGCATTTT. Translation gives CASSPDGPNQPQHF. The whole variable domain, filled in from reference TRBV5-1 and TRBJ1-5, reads KAGVTQTPRYLIKTRGQQVTLSCSPISGHRSVSWYQQTPGQGLQFLFEYFSETQRNKGNFPGRFSGRQFSNSRSEMNVSTLELGDSALYLCASSPDGPNQPQHFGDGTRLSIL.

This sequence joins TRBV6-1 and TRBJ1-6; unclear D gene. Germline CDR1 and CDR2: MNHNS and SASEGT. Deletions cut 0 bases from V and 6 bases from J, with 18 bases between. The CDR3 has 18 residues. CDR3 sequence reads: CASSEAGTPWGGNSPLHF. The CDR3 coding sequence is TGTGCCAGCAGTGAAGCCGGAACTCCCTGGGGTGGTAATTCACCCCTCCACTTT.

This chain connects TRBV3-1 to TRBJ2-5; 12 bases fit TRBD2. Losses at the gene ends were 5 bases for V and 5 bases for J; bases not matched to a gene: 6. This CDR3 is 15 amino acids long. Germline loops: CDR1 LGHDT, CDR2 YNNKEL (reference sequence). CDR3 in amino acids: CASSLTSGRAETQYF. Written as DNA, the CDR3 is TGTGCCAGCAGCTTGACTAGCGGGAGAGCGGAGACCCAGTACTTC.

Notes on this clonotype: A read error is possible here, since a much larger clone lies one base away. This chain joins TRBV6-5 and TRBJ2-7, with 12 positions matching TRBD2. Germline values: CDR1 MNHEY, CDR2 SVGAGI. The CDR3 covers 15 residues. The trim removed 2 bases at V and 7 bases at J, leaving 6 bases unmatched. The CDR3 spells CASSYLAGGLDEQYF. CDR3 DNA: TGTGCCAGCAGTTACCTAGCGGGGGGGCTGGATGAGCAGTACTTC.

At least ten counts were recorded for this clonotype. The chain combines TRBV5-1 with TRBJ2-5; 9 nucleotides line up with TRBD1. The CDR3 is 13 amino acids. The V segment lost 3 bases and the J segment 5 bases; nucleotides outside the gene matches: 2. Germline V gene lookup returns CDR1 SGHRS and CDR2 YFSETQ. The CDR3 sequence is CASSYGQGETQYF. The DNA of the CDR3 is TGCGCCAGCAGCTACGGACAGGGGGAGACCCAGTACTTC.

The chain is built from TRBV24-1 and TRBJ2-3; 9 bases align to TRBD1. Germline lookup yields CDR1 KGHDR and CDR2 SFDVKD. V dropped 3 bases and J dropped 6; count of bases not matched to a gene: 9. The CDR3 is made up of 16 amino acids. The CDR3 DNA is TGTGCCACCAGTGATCCCTTGACAGGGGGTCCTGATACGCAGTATTTT. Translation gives CATSDPLTGGPDTQYF.

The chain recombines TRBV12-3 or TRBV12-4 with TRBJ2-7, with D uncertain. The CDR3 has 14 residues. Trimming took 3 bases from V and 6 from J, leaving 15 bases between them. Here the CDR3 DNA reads TGTGCCAGCAGTTTGGCCAAGATCCGGACCGAGCAGTACTTC. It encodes CASSLAKIRTEQYF.

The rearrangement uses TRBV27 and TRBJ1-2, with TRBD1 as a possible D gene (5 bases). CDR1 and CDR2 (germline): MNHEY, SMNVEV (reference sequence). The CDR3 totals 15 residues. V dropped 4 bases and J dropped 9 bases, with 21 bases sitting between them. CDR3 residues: CASSSGGGGQSRYTF. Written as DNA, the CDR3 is TGTGCCAGCAGTTCTGGGGGGGGAGGTCAGAGTCGCTACACCTTC.

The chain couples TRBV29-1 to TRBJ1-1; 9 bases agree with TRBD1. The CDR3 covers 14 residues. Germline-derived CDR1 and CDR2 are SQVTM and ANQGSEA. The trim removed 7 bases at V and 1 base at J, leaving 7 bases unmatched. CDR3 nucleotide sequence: TGCAGCGCAGCAACAGGGGGCAGGAACACTGAAGCTTTCTTT. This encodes CSAATGGRNTEAFF.

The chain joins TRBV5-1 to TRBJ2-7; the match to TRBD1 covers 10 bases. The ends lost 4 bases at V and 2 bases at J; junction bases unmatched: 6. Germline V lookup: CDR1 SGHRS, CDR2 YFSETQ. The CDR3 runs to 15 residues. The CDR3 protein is CASSPWGQGTYEQYF. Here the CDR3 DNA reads TGCGCCAGCAGCCCATGGGGACAGGGGACCTACGAGCAGTACTTC.

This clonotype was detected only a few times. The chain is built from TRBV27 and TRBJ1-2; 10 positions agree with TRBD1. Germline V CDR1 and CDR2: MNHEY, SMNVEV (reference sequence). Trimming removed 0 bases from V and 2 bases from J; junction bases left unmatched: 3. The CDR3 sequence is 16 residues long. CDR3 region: CASSLSRGQGNYGYTF. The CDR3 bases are TGTGCCAGCAGTTTATCAAGGGGACAGGGGAACTATGGCTACACCTTC.

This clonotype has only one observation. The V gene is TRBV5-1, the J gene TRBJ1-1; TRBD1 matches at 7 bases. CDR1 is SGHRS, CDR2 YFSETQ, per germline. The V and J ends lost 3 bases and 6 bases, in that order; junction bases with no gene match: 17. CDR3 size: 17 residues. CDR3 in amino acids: CASSSSPGAGGWSEAFF. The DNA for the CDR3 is TGCGCCAGCAGCTCCTCCCCCGGGGCAGGGGGGTGGTCTGAAGCTTTCTTT.

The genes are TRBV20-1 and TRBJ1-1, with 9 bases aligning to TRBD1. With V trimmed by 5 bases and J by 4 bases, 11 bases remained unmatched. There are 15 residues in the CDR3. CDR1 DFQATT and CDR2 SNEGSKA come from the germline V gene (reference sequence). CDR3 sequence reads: CSACRDRVLGTEAFF. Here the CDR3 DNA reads TGCAGTGCTTGCCGGGACAGGGTTCTTGGCACTGAAGCTTTCTTT.

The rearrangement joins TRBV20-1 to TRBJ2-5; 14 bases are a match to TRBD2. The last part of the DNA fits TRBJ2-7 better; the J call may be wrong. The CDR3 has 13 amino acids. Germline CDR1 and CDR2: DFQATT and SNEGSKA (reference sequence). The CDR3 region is CSASGLAGVEQYF. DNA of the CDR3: TGCAGTGCCTCGGGACTAGCGGGAGTCGAGCAGTACTTC.